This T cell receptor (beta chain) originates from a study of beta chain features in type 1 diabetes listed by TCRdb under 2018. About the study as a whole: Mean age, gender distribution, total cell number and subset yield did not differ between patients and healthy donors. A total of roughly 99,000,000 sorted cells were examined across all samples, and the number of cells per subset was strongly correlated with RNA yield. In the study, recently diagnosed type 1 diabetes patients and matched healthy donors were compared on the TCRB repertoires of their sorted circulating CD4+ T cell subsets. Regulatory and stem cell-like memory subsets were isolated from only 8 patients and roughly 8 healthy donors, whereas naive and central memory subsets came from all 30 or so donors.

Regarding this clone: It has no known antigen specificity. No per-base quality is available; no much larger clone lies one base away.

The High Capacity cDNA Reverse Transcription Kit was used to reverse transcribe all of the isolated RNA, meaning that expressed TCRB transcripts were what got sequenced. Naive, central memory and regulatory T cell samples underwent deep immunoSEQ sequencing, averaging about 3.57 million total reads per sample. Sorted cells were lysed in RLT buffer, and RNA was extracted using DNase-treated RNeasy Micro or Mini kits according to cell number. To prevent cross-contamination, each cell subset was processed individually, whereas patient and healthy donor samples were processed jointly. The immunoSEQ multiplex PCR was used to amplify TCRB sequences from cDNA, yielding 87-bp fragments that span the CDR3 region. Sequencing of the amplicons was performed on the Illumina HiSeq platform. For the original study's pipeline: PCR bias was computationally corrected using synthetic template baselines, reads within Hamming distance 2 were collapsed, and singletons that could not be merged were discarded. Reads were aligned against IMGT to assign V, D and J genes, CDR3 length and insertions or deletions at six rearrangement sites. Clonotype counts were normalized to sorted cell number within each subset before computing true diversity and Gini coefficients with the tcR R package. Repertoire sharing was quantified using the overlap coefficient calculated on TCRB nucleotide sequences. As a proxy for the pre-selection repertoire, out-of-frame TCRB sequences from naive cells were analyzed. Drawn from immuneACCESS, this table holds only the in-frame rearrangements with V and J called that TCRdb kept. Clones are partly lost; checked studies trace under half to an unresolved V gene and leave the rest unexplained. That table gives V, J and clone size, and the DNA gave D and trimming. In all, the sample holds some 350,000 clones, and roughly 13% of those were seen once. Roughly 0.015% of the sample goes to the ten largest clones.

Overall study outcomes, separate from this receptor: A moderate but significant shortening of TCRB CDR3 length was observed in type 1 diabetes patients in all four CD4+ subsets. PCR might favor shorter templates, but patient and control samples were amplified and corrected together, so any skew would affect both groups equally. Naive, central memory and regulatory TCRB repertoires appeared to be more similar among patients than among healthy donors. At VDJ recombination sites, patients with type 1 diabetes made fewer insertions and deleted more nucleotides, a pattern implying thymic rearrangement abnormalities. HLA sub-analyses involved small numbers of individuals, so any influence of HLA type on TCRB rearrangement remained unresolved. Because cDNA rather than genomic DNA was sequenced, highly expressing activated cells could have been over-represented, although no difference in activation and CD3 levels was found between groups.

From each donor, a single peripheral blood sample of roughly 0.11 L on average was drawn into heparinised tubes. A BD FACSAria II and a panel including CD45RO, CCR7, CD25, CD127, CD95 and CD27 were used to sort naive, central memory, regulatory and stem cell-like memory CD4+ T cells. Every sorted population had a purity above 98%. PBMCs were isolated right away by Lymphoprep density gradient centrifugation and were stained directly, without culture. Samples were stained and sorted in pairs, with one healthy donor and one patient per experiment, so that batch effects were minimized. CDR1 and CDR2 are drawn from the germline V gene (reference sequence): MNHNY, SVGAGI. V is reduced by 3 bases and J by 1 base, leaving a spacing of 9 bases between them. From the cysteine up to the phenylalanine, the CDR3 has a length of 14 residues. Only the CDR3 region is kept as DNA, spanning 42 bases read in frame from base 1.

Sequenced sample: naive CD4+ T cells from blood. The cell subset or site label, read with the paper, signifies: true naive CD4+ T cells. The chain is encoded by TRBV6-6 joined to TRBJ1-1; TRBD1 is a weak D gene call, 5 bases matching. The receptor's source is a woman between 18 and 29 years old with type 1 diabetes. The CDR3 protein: CASSYAQGNTEAFF. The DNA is TGTGCCAGCAGTTATGCGCAGGGGAACACTGAAGCTTTCTTT.